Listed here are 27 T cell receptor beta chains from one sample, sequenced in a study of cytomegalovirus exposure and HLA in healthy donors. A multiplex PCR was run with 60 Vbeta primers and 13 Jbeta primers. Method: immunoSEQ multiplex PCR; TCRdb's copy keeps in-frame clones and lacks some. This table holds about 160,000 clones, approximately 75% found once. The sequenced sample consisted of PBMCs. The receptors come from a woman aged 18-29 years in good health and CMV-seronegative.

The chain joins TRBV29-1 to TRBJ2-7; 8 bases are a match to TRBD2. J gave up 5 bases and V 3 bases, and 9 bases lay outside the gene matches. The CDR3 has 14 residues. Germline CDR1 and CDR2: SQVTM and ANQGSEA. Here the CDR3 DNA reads TGCAGCGTTGATTTAGCGGGACTCGCCAACGAGCAGTACTTC. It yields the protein CSVDLAGLANEQYF.

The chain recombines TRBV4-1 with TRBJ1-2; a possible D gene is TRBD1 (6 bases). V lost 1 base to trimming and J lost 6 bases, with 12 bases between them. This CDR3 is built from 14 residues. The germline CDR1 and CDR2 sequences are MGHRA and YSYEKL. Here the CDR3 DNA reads TGCGCCAGCAGCCAAGTCGGGGGGCTAGATGGCTACACCTTC. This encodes CASSQVGGLDGYTF.

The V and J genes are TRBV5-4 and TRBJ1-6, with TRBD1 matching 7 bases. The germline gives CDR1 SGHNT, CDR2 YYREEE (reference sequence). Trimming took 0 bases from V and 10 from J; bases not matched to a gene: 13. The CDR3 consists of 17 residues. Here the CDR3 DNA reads TGTGCCAGCAGCTTGGGGGGGCCTGGGACAGTTGCATCACCCCTCCACTTT. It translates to CASSLGGPGTVASPLHF.

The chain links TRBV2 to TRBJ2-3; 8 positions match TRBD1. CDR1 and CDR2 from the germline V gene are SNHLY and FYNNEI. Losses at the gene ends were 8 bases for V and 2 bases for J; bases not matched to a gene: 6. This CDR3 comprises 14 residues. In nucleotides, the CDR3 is TGTGCCAGCTTGGGACAGGCGAACACAGATACGCAGTATTTT. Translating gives CASLGQANTDTQYF.

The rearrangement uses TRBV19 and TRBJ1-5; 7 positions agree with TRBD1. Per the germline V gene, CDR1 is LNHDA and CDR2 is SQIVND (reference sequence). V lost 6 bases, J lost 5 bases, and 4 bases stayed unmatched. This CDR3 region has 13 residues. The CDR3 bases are TGTGCCAGTAGCGTCGACAGGGATCAGCCCCAGCATTTT. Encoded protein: CASSVDRDQPQHF. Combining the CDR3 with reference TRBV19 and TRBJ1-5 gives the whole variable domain DGGITQSPKYLFRKEGQNVTLSCEQNLNHDAMYWYRQDPGQGLRLIYYSQIVNDFQKGDIAEGYSVSREKKESFPLTVTSAQKNPTAFYLCASSVDRDQPQHFGDGTRLSIL.

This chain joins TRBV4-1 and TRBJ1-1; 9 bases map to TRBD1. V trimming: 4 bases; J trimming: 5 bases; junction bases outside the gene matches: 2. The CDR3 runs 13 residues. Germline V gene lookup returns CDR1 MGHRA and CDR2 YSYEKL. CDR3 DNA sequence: TGCGCCAGCAGCCTGACAGGGGGAACTGAAGCTTTCTTT. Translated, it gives CASSLTGGTEAFF.

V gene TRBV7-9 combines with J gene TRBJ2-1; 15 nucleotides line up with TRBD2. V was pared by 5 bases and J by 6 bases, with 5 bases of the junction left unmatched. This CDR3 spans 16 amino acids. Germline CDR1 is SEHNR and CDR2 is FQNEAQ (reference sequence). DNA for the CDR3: TGTGCCAGCAGCCCCCAGGGACTAGCGGGAGGCAATGAGCAGTTCTTC. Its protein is CASSPQGLAGGNEQFF.

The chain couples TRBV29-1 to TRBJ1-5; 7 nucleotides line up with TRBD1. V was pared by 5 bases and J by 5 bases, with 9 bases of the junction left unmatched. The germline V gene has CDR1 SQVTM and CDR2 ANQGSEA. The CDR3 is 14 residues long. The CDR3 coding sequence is TGCAGCGTTAGCCCGGCAGGGGGTGATCAGCCCCAGCATTTT. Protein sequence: CSVSPAGGDQPQHF.

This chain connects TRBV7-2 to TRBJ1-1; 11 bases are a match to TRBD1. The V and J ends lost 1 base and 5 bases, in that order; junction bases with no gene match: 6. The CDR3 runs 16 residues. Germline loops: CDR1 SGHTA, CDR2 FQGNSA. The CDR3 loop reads CASSLGGTGGVTEAFF. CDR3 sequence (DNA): TGTGCCAGCAGCTTAGGAGGGACAGGGGGGGTGACTGAAGCTTTCTTT.

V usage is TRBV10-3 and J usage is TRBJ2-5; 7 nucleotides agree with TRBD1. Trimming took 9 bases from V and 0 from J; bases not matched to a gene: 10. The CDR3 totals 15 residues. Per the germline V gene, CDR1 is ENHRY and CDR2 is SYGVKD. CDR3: CAMAAYRGNQETQYF. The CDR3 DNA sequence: TGTGCCATGGCCGCGTACAGGGGCAACCAAGAGACCCAGTACTTC.

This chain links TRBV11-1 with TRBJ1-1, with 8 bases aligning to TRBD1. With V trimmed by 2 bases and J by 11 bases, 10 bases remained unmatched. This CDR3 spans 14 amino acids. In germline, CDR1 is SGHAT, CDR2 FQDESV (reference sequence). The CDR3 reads CASSLMGQASAAFF. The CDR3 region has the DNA TGTGCCAGCAGCTTAATGGGACAGGCCTCTGCGGCTTTCTTT.

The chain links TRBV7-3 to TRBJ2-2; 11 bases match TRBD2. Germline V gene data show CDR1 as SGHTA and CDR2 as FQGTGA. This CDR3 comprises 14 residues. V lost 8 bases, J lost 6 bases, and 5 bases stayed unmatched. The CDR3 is CASRRTSGSGELFF. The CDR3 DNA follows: TGTGCCAGCCGCAGGACTAGCGGGTCCGGGGAGCTGTTTTTT.

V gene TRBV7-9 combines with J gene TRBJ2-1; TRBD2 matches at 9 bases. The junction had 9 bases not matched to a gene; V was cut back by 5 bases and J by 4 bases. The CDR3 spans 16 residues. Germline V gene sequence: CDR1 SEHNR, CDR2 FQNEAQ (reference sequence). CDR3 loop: CASSLPSSGVYNEQFF. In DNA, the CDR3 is TGTGCCAGCAGCCTCCCCTCTAGCGGGGTTTACAATGAGCAGTTCTTC.

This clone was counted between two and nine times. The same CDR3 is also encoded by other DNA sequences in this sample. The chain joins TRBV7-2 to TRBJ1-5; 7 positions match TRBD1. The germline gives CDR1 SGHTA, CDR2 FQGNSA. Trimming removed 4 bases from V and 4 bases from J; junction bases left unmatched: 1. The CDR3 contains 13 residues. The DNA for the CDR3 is TGTGCCAGCAGCTACAGGGGTAATCAGCCCCAGCATTTT. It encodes CASSYRGNQPQHF. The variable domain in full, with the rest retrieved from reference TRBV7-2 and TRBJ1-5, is GAGVSQSPSNKVTEKGKDVELRCDPISGHTALYWYRQSLGQGLEFLIYFQGNSAPDKSGLPSDRFSAERTGGSVSTLTIQRTQQEDSAVYLCASSYRGNQPQHFGDGTRLSIL.

CDR3 loop: CASSPRWDRKLGANVLTF. The DNA of the CDR3 is TGCGCCAGCAGCCCGCGGTGGGACAGGAAGCTGGGGGCCAACGTCCTGACTTTC. The V call is TRBV5-1, the J call TRBJ2-6; TRBD1 aligns across 8 bases. Trimming at V came to 4 bases and at J to 4 bases, leaving 13 bases not matched to a gene. The CDR3 runs to 18 residues. Germline V gene sequence: CDR1 SGHRS, CDR2 YFSETQ.

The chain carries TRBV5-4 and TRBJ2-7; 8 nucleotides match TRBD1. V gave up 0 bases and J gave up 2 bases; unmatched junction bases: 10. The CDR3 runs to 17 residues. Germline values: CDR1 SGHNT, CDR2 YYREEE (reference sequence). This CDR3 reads CASSLALDRVNPYEQYF. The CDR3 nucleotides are TGTGCCAGCAGCTTGGCCCTGGACAGGGTCAATCCCTACGAGCAGTACTTC.

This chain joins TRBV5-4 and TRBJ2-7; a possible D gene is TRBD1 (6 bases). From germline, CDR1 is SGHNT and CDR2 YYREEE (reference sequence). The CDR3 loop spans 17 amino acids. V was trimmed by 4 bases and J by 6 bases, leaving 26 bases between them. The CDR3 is CASSILNRAPGMGEQYF. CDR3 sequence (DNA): TGTGCCAGCAGCATACTCAACAGGGCTCCCGGCATGGGCGAGCAGTACTTC.

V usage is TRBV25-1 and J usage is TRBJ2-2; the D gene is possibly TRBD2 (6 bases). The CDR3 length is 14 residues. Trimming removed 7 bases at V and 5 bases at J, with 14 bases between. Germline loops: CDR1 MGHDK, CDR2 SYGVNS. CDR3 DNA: TGTGCCAGCAAAGTGGGAGGTAGAACCGGGGAGCTGTTTTTT. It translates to CASKVGGRTGELFF.

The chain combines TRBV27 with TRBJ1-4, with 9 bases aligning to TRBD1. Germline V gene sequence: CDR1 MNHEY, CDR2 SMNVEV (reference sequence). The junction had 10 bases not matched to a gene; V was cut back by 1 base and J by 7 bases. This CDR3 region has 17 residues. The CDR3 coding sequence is TGTGCCAGCAGTTTATATCGACCGGGACAGGGATTTGAAAAACTGTTTTTT. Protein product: CASSLYRPGQGFEKLFF. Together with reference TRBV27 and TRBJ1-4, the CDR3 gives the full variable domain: EAQVTQNPRYLITVTGKKLTVTCSQNMNHEYMSWYRQDPGLGLRQIYYSMNVEVTDKGDVPEGYKVSRKEKRNFPLILESPSPNQTSLYFCASSLYRPGQGFEKLFFGSGTQLSVL.

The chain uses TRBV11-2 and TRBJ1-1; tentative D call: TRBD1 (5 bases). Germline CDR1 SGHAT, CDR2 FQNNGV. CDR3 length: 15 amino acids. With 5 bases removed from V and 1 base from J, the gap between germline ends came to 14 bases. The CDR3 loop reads CASSQSFGQNTEAFF. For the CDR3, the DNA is TGTGCCAGCAGCCAATCTTTCGGACAGAACACTGAAGCTTTCTTT. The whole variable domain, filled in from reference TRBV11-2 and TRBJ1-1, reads EAGVAQSPRYKIIEKRQSVAFWCNPISGHATLYWYQQILGQGPKLLIQFQNNGVVDDSQLPKDRFSAERLKGVDSTLKIQPAKLEDSAVYLCASSQSFGQNTEAFFGQGTRLTVV.

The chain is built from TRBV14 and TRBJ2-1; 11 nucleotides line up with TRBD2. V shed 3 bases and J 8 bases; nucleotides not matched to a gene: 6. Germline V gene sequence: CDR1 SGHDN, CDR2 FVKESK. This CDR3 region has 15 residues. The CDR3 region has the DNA TGTGCCAGCAGCCAGATACTAGCGGGAGTTCATGAGCAGTTCTTC. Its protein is CASSQILAGVHEQFF.

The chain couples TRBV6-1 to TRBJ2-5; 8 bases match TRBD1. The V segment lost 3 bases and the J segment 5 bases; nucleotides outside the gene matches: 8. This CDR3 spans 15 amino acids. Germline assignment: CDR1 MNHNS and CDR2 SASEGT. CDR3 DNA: TGTGCCAGCAGTGAGGGGCAGGGGGCGCGGGAGACCCAGTACTTC. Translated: CASSEGQGARETQYF.

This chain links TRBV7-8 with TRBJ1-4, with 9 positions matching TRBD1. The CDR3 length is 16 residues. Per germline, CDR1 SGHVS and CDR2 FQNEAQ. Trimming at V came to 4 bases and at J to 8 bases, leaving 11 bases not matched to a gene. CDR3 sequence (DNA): TGTGCCAGCAGCTCAAAAGCCGGGACAGGGAGCGAAAAACTGTTTTTT. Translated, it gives CASSSKAGTGSEKLFF.

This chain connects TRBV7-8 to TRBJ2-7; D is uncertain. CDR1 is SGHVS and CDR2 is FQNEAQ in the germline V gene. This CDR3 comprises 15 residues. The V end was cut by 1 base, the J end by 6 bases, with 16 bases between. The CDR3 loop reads CASSLERFIPSEQYF. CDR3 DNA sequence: TGTGCCAGCAGCTTAGAGAGGTTTATCCCTAGCGAGCAGTACTTC.

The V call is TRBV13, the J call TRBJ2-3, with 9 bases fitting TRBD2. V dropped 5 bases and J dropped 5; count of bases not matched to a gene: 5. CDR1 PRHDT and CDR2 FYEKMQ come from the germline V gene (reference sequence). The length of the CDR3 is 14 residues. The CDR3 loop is CASSLAGMGDTQYF. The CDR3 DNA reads TGTGCCAGCAGCCTAGCGGGAATGGGAGATACGCAGTATTTT.

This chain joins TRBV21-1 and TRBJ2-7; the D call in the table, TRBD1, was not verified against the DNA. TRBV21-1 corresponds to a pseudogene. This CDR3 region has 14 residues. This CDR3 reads CANNDRRPTYEQYF. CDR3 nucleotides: TGTGCCAACAACGACCGCAGGCCTACCTACGAGCAGTACTTC.

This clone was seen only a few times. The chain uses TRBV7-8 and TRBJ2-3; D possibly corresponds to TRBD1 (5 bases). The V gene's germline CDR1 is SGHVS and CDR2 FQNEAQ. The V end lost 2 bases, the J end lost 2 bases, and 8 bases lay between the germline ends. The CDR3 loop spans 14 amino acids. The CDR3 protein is CASSLQGFTDTQYF. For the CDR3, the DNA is TGTGCCAGCAGCTTACAGGGCTTCACAGATACGCAGTATTTT. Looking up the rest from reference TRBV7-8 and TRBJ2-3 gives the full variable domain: GAGVSQSPRYKVAKRGQDVALRCDPISGHVSLFWYQQALGQGPEFLTYFQNEAQLDKSGLPSDRFFAERPEGSVSTLKIQRTQQEDSAVYLCASSLQGFTDTQYFGPGTRLTVL.